This TCR beta chain emerged from a study of T cell responses to AZD1222 COVID-19 vaccine. Study results and limitations: An increase in Spike-specific TCR breadth and depth was observed after two AZD1222 doses. Nearly half of the spike-specific TCRs reportedly recognize variant regions that carry no mutations. Clonal diversity may have been underestimated in mostly white British donors. Distributed over spike, vaccine-associated CD4 TCRs predominated at 160-218 and 743-854.

As regards this clone: What it binds is not known.

Trimming pared 3 bases from V and 1 base from J, leaving 13 bases between. This CDR3 contains 15 residues. Germline V CDR1 and CDR2: LNHDA, SQIVND (reference sequence). The data were produced by immunoSEQ multiplex PCR, yet TCRdb's version contains in-frame clones alone and is incomplete. Here the sample spans 150,000 or so clones, approximately 90% being singletons. The sequences come from peripheral blood, collected on day 0 of MenACWY control vaccination. This chain uses TRBV19 with TRBJ2-7, with D tentatively TRBD1 or TRBD2 (5 bases each). The receptor comes from an adult in good health. The CDR3: CASSIEGHGSYEQYF. The DNA of the CDR3 is TGTGCCAGTAGTATTGAGGGGCACGGGTCCTACGAGCAGTACTTC. Full variable domain (missing parts from reference TRBV19 and TRBJ2-7): DGGITQSPKYLFRKEGQNVTLSCEQNLNHDAMYWYRQDPGQGLRLIYYSQIVNDFQKGDIAEGYSVSREKKESFPLTVTSAQKNPTAFYLCASSIEGHGSYEQYFGPGTRLTVT.